This TCR beta chain was retrieved from a study of CD8+ T cells in alopecia areata. Study-wide points: Clarity of TCR sharing across patients fell short of that in mice, possibly HLA-related. Lesional tissue from the scalp (especially in alopecia totalis/universalis) showed higher clonality than normal scalp.

PBMC-derived CD4+ and CD8+ T cells were sorted. Germline V gene data show CDR1 as SGHVS and CDR2 as FNYEAQ. The CDR3 totals 15 residues. V gave up 5 bases and J gave up 5 bases; unmatched junction bases: 11. Comments on this clone: Its antigen is as yet unknown.

In each case, RNA was isolated and then reverse transcribed into cDNA as the sequencing template. Sequenced by immunoSEQ multiplex PCR; TCRdb stores in-frame clones only, minus some. This repertoire shows around 190,000 clones, about 61% found once; its top ten account for approximately 4.9%. Sequencing was carried out using CD8+ T cells sorted from blood. This sequence joins TRBV7-6 and TRBJ2-5, with TRBD1 matching 7 bases. The source is a human donor in good health. The CDR3 here is CASSPRGLEGETQYF. The CDR3 DNA follows: TGTGCCAGCAGCCCGAGGGGGCTGGAAGGGGAGACCCAGTACTTC.